This T cell receptor beta chain was retrieved from a study of cytomegalovirus exposure and HLA in healthy donors. This clone was found a few times. The CDR3 spans 14 residues. J was trimmed by 5 bases and V by 2 bases; bases with no gene match: 6. From germline, CDR1 is MNHEY and CDR2 SVGAGI. The PCR had 60 Vbeta and 13 Jbeta primers. Clones were read by immunoSEQ multiplex PCR, and TCRdb kept only the in-frame ones, dropping some. The sample includes some 95,000 clones, around 71% of them seen just once. The TCR comes from a man aged 30 to 39 in good health and CMV-seronegative. This chain connects TRBV6-5 to TRBJ2-7, with 7 bases identical to TRBD2. What was sequenced was PBMCs. For the CDR3, the DNA is TGTGCCAGCAGTTACGGGGAGGGGCCCCACGAGCAGTACTTC. Residues: CASSYGEGPHEQYF.